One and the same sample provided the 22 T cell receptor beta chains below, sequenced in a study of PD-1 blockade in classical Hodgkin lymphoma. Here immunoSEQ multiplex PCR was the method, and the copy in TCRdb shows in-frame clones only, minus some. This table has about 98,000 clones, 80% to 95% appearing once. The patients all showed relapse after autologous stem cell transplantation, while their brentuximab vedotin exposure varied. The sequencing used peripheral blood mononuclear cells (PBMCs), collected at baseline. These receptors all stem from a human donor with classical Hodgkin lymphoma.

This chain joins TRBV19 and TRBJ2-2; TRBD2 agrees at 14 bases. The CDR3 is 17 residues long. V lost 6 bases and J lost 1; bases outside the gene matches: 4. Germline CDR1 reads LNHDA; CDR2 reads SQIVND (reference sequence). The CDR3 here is CASRGTSGRGNTGELFF. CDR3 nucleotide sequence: TGTGCCAGTAGAGGGACTAGCGGGAGAGGGAACACCGGGGAGCTGTTTTTT.

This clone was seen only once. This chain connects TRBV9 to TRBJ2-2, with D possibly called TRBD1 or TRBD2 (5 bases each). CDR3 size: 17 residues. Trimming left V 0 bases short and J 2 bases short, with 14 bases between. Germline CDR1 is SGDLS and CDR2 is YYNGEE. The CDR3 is CASSVAGTHPNTGELFF. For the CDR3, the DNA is TGTGCCAGCAGCGTAGCGGGGACCCATCCCAACACCGGGGAGCTGTTTTTT. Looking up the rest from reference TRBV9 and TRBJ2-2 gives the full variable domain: DSGVTQTPKHLITATGQRVTLRCSPRSGDLSVYWYQQSLDQGLQFLIQYYNGEERAKGNILERFSAQQFPDLHSELNLSSLELGDSALYFCASSVAGTHPNTGELFFGEGSRLTVL.

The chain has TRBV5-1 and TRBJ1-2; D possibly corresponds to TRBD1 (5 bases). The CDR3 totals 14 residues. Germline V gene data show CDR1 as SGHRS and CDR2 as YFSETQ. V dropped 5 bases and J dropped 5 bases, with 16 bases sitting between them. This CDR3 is CASRYDTGAYGYTF. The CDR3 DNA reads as TGCGCCAGCAGATATGACACCGGGGCTTATGGCTACACCTTC.

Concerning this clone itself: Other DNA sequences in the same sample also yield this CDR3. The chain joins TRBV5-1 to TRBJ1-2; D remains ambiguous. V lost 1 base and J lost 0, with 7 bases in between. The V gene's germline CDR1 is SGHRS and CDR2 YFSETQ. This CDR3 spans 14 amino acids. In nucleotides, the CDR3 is TGCGCCAGCAGCTTGCAAGGAGCTAACTATGGCTACACCTTC. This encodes CASSLQGANYGYTF.

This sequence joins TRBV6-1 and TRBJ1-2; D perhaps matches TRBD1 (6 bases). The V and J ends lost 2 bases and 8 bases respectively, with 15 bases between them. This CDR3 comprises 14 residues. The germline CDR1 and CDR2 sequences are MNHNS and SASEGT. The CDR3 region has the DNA TGTGCCAGCAGTGAAAGCCAGGGGTTAAGAGGCTACACCTTC. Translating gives CASSESQGLRGYTF.

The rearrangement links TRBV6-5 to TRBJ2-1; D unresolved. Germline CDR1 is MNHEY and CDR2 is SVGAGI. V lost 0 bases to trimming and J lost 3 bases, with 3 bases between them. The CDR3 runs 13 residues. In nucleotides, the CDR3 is TGTGCCAGCAGTTACTCCCTCTACAATGAGCAGTTCTTC. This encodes CASSYSLYNEQFF.

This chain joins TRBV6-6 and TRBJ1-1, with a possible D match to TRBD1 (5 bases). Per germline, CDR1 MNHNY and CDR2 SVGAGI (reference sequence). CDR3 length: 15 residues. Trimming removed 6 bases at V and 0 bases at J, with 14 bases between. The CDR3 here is CASRPGDRLNTEAFF. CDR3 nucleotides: TGTGCCAGCAGGCCCGGGGACCGACTGAACACTGAAGCTTTCTTT.

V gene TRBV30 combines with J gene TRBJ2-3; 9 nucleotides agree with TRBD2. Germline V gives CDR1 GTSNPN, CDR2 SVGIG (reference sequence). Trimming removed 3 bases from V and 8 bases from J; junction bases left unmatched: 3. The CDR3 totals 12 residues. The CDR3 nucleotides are TGTGCCTGGAGGAAAGCGGGAGGTACGCAGTATTTT. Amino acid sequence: CAWRKAGGTQYF.

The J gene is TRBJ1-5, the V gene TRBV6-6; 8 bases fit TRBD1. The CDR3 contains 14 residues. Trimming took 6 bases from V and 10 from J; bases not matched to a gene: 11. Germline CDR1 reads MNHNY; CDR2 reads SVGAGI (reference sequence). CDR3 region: CASSYRDRLSPQHF. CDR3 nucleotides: TGTGCCAGCAGCTACCGGGACAGGTTGTCTCCCCAGCATTTT.

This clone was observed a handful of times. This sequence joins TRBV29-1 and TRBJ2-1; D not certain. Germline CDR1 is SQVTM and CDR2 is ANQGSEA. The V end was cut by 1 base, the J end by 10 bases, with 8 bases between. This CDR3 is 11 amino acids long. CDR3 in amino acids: CSVEGRREQFF. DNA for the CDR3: TGCAGCGTTGAAGGACGACGCGAGCAGTTCTTC.

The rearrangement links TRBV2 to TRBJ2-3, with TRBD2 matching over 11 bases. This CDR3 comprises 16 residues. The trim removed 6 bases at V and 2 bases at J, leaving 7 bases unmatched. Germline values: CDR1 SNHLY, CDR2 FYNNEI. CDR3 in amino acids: CASRPTSGSFTDTQYF. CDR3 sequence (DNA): TGTGCCAGCAGGCCCACTAGCGGGAGTTTCACAGATACGCAGTATTTT.

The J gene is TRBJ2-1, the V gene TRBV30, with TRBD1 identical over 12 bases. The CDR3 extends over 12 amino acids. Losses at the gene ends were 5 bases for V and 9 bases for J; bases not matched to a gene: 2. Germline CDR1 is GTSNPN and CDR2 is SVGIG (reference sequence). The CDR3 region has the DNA TGTGCCTGGGGGACAGGGGGCAGTGAGCAGTTCTTC. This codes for CAWGTGGSEQFF.

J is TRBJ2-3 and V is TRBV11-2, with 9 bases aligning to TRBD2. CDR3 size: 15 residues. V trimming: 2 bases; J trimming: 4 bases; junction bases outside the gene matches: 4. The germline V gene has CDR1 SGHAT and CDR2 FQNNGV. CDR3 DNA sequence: TGTGCCAGCAGCTTATCAAGCGGGGGGCCAGATACGCAGTATTTT. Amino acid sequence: CASSLSSGGPDTQYF.

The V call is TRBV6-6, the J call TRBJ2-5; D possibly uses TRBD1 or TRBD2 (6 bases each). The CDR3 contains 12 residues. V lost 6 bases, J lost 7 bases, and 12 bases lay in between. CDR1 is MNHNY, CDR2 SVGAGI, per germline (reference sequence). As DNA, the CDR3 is TGTGCCAGCAGGCAACAGGGAGGGACCCAGTACTTC. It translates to CASRQQGGTQYF.

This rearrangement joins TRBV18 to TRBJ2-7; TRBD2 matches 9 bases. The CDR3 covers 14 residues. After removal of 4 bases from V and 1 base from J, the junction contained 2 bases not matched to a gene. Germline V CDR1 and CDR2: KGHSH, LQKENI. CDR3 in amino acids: CASSRSGRSYEQYF. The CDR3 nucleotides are TGTGCCAGCTCACGGAGCGGGAGGTCCTACGAGCAGTACTTC.

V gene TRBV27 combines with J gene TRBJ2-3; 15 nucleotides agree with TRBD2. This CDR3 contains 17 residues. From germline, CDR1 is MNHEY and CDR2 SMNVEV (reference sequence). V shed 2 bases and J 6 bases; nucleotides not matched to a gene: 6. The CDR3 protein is CASSLQLGTSGRDTQYF. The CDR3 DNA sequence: TGTGCCAGCAGTTTACAGTTGGGGACTAGCGGGAGGGATACGCAGTATTTT.

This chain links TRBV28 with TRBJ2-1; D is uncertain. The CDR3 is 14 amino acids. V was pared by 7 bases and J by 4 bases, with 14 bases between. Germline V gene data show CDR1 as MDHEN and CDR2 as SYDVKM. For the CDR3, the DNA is TGTGCCAGCACAACCCGACGGGTTTACAATGAGCAGTTCTTC. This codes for CASTTRRVYNEQFF. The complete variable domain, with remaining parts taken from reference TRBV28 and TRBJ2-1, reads DVKVTQSSRYLVKRTGEKVFLECVQDMDHENMFWYRQDPGLGLRLIYFSYDVKMKEKGDIPEGYSVSREKKERFSLILESASTNQTSMYLCASTTRRVYNEQFFGPGTRLTVL.

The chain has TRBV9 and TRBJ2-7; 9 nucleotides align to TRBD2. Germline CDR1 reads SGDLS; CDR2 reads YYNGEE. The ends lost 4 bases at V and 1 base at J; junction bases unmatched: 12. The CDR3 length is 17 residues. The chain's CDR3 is CASSPTALGLASYEQYF. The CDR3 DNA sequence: TGTGCCAGCAGCCCAACGGCGTTGGGACTAGCTTCCTACGAGCAGTACTTC.

CDR3 DNA sequence: TGTGCCAGCAGCCATACTAGCGGGGGCTCGGGGGGGACAGATACGCAGTATTTT. Encoded protein: CASSHTSGGSGGTDTQYF. This chain links TRBV11-2 with TRBJ2-3; 11 bases match TRBD2. The CDR3 has 18 amino acids. With 5 bases clipped from V and 3 bases from J, the junction kept 13 bases outside the gene matches. Germline V gene lookup returns CDR1 SGHAT and CDR2 FQNNGV.

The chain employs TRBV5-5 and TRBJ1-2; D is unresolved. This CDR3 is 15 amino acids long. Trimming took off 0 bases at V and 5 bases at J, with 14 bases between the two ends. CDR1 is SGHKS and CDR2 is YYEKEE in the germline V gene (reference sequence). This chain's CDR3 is CASSLGVDRRYGYTF. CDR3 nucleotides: TGTGCCAGCAGCTTGGGGGTGGACCGGCGGTATGGCTACACCTTC.

The CDR3 reads CASSSYGSGGYTF. CDR3 in DNA: TGTGCCAGCAGTAGTTATGGGTCGGGTGGCTACACCTTC. The rearrangement joins TRBV6-6 to TRBJ1-2; no clear D gene. The ends were cut back, 5 bases at V and 7 bases at J, with 14 bases in the middle. The CDR3 has 13 amino acids. The V gene's germline CDR1 is MNHNY and CDR2 SVGAGI (reference sequence).

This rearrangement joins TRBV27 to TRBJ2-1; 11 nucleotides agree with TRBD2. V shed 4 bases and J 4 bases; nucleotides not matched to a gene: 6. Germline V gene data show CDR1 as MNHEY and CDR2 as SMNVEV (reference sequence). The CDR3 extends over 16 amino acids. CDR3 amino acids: CASSSGLAAIYNEQFF. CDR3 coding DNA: TGTGCCAGCAGTTCGGGACTAGCGGCTATATACAATGAGCAGTTCTTC.